These T cell receptor beta chains were read from a single sample in a study of control samples from healthy donors and cancer patients. Clones were sequenced by immunoSEQ multiplex PCR, and TCRdb holds only the in-frame ones, with some missing. The table has tens of thousands of clones, 91% seen once. Sequencing was done on a sample of blood. The source is a man aged 25-45 years in good health. The CDR3 runs from the conserved cysteine through the conserved F or W. A D gene is named only where the DNA matches it firmly. Clone size is not always given. Where it is, it says once, few, many or a class for expanded clones.

CDR3nt	CDR3aa	abundance	d_gene	v_gene	j_gene
TGTGCCAGCAGCGTAGAAGGGTGGAATTCACCCCTCCACTTT	CASSVEGWNSPLHF	NA	NA	TRBV9	TRBJ1-6
TGTGCCAGCGGATTGGATCGAGCGGGCAATCAGCCCCAGCATTTT	CASGLDRAGNQPQHF	NA	NA	TRBV6-5	TRBJ1-5
TGTGCCTGCCTCCCGGCACTAGCGGCCTACAATGAGCAGTTCTTC	CACLPALAAYNEQFF	NA	TRBD2	TRBV30	TRBJ2-1
TGTGCCAGCAGTTTCGGACCGAGCTATGGCTACACCTTC	CASSFGPSYGYTF	NA	NA	TRBV5-4	TRBJ1-2
TGTGCCATCACCTCCGGGACTAGCGGGGTCGAGCAGTACTTC	CAITSGTSGVEQYF	NA	TRBD2	TRBV10-3	TRBJ2-7
TGTGCCAGCAGTGATTCCCGAGGGACGAACTATGGCTACACCTTC	CASSDSRGTNYGYTF	NA	NA	TRBV2	TRBJ1-2
TGTGCCAGCAGCTTCCACCCCGGACAGGGACAAGAGACCCAGTACTTC	CASSFHPGQGQETQYF	NA	TRBD1	TRBV9	TRBJ2-5
TGTGCCAGCAAAAGCGGGACATCGGGCGAGCAGTTCTTC	CASKSGTSGEQFF	NA	NA	TRBV2	TRBJ2-1
TGTGCCAGCAGCTCCTCAATAAATAGCAATCAGCCCCAGCATTTT	CASSSSINSNQPQHF	NA	NA	TRBV7-2	TRBJ1-5
TGTGCCAGCAGCCGACAGGGAAATAATTCACCCCTCCACTTT	CASSRQGNNSPLHF	NA	TRBD1	TRBV11-1	TRBJ1-6
TGCAGCGTTGTCCCGAAGTCGACGAGGGGTTTCTACGAGCAGTACTTC	CSVVPKSTRGFYEQYF	NA	NA	TRBV29-1	TRBJ2-7
TGTGCCAGCAGCTTATTCGATGACAGGGCATACAATCAGCCCCAGCATTTT	CASSLFDDRAYNQPQHF	NA	TRBD1	TRBV7-2	TRBJ1-5
TGTGCCACCAGCTGGGCCCCGGGACAGCAAGAGACCCAGTACTTC	CATSWAPGQQETQYF	NA	TRBD1	TRBV15	TRBJ2-5
TGTGCCAGCAGCCAAGCTAAGAATCCGAACACTGAAGCTTTCTTT	CASSQAKNPNTEAFF	once	NA	TRBV14	TRBJ1-1
TGTGCCAGCAGTTTCAAGGGGGACAGGGAGGAATGGATGAACACTGAAGCTTTCTTT	CASSFKGDREEWMNTEAFF	NA	TRBD1	TRBV28	TRBJ1-1
TGTGCCAGCGTCTATCAAGAGACCCAGTACTTC	CASVYQETQYF	few	NA	TRBV2	TRBJ2-5
TGTGCCACCAGTGATTTGAGGTGGTCCAGGGGCCACTATGGCTACACCTTC	CATSDLRWSRGHYGYTF	NA	NA	TRBV24-1	TRBJ1-2
TGTGCCAGCAGTTTATCATGGGACAGGGGTAGGGAGACCCAGTACTTC	CASSLSWDRGRETQYF	once	TRBD1	TRBV27	TRBJ2-5
TGTGCCAGCATGGGATGGACTACCTACGAGCAGTACTTC	CASMGWTTYEQYF	NA	NA	TRBV2	TRBJ2-7
TGTGCCAGCAGCACCGGACAGAAAAATTCACCCCTCCACTTT	CASSTGQKNSPLHF	NA	NA	TRBV7-3	TRBJ1-6
TGTGCCAGTAGTAGGGGACTAGCGCTATACGAGCAGTACTTC	CASSRGLALYEQYF	NA	TRBD2	TRBV19	TRBJ2-7
TGTGCCAGTAGAAGGCGGGGGTCGAACACCGGGGAGCTGTTTTTT	CASRRRGSNTGELFF	once	TRBD2	TRBV19	TRBJ2-2
TGTGCCAGCATCGGGACTAGCGGTACTAACAATGAGCAGTTCTTC	CASIGTSGTNNEQFF	NA	TRBD2	TRBV2	TRBJ2-1
TGTGCCAGCTCACCAGCGACCACGAACACCGGGGAGCTGTTTTTT	CASSPATTNTGELFF	NA	NA	TRBV18	TRBJ2-2
TGCGCCAGCAGTGGACCGGGACTAGCAACAGATACGCAGTATTTT	CASSGPGLATDTQYF	once	TRBD2	TRBV10-1	TRBJ2-3
TGCGCCAGCTCAGGGGACCGGAGCTCCTACGAGCAGTACTTC	CASSGDRSSYEQYF	NA	NA	TRBV18	TRBJ2-7
TGTGCCAGCACCGTGGACCCGGGGGTTTCTGGAAACACCATATATTTT	CASTVDPGVSGNTIYF	few	NA	TRBV5-5	TRBJ1-3
TGTGCCAGCAGCTTAGATCGTAGCGCGAGCACAGATACGCAGTATTTT	CASSLDRSASTDTQYF	NA	NA	TRBV7-3	TRBJ2-3
TGTGCCATGGGGGCAGGGGGACCAAATTCACCCCTCCACTTT	CAMGAGGPNSPLHF	NA	TRBD1	TRBV10-3	TRBJ1-6
TGTGCCAGCGGCCGGACGGACAGGGGATCACCCCTCCACTTT	CASGRTDRGSPLHF	NA	TRBD1	TRBV6-5	TRBJ1-6
TGTGCCAGCAGCTTGACTAGCGTTAGCACAGATACGCAGTATTTT	CASSLTSVSTDTQYF	NA	TRBD2	TRBV5-4	TRBJ2-3
TGTGCCATCAGTGATTGGACAGGGACCAACAAAAGGAATGAGCAGTTCTTC	CAISDWTGTNKRNEQFF	NA	TRBD1	TRBV10-3	TRBJ2-1
TGTGCCAGCAGTGTGGAGGGGCAGCCCCAGCATTTT	CASSVEGQPQHF	NA	NA	TRBV28	TRBJ1-5
TGTGCCAGAAGCCCGGGACAGGGCGGAAACACCATATATTTT	CARSPGQGGNTIYF	NA	TRBD1	TRBV5-3	TRBJ1-3
TGTGCCAGCAGTGACTTGTTCGGGGGTTCACCCTACAATGAGCAGTTCTTC	CASSDLFGGSPYNEQFF	NA	NA	TRBV2	TRBJ2-1
TGCGCCAGCAGCCAAGATCTCGCGGGACTAGCAGAGTTAAAGACCCAGTACTTC	CASSQDLAGLAELKTQYF	NA	TRBD2	TRBV4-1	TRBJ2-5
TGCGCCAGCAGCCAACAGGGAATCTACGAGCAGTACTTC	CASSQQGIYEQYF	NA	NA	TRBV4-1	TRBJ2-7
TGTGCCTGGAGGGGAGGGCCCGGGGGGCCCCAGCATTTT	CAWRGGPGGPQHF	NA	NA	TRBV30	TRBJ1-5
TGTGCCAGCAGCCCCGATGGCCCGGAGACCCAGTACTTC	CASSPDGPETQYF	NA	NA	TRBV3-1/TRBV3-2	TRBJ2-5
TGTGCCAGCAGCGTAGTCAGTGGGGAGCTGTTTTTT	CASSVVSGELFF	once	NA	TRBV9	TRBJ2-2
TGTGCCATCAGTGACCCCCAAAGCGGCCGCACAGATACGCAGTATTTT	CAISDPQSGRTDTQYF	NA	NA	TRBV10-3	TRBJ2-3
TGTGCCAGTGGGAGGGTGAACACCGGGGAGCTGTTTTTT	CASGRVNTGELFF	NA	TRBD2	TRBV19	TRBJ2-2